Below, 9 T cell receptor beta chains from the same sample are listed, as sequenced in a study of human T cells and chemical hapten exposure. Time point in this sample: patch test 2, 6 weeks after DPC sensitization. Treatment of the sample: therapeutic diphenylcyclopropenone sensitization with weekly scalp DPC. One entry per CDR3 protein results from TCRdb running MiXCR on the RACE reads. The sample consists of about 350,000 distinct CDR3 sequences, about 6.9% of them appearing once. The specimen comprised whole blood, sampled in connection with sensitization to the hapten diphenylcyclopropenone (DPC). The receptor source for this set is a woman between 18 and 29 years old with alopecia areata. Some clones in this sample may be carry-over from other donors' samples.

This clonotype was counted many times. The rearrangement uses TRBV7-2 and TRBJ2-2, with 7 bases aligning to TRBD1. CDR1 is SGHTA, CDR2 FQGNSA, per germline. The CDR3 is 15 amino acids. J was trimmed by 4 bases and V by 5 bases; bases with no gene match: 7. The chain's CDR3 is CASSPRTGLTGELFF. In DNA, the CDR3 is TGTGCCAGCAGCCCCCGGACAGGACTCACCGGGGAGCTGTTTTTT.

At least ten counts were recorded for this clonotype. V is TRBV6-2 or TRBV6-3 and J is TRBJ2-1; 8 bases map to TRBD2. This CDR3 has 13 residues. V lost 4 bases, J lost 9 bases, and 5 bases stayed unmatched. Germline-derived CDR1 and CDR2 are MNHEY and SVGEGT. CDR3 DNA: TGTGCCAGCAGTTCTGGAAGCGGGGGTGAGCAGTTCTTC. Translated: CASSSGSGGEQFF.

This clonotype has ten or more counts. The chain uses TRBV6-6 and TRBJ1-5; no clear D gene. Germline V CDR1 and CDR2: MNHNY, SVGAGI (reference sequence). Trimming stripped 5 bases from V and 0 bases from J, with 5 bases between. The CDR3 sequence is 13 residues long. CDR3 sequence: CASSAISNQPQHF. CDR3 bases: TGTGCCAGCAGTGCGATTAGCAATCAGCCCCAGCATTTT.

This clonotype appeared a single time. A read error may account for a junction end that differs from germline. This chain links TRBV7-2 with TRBJ2-2; D may be TRBD1 or TRBD2 (5 bases each). The CDR3 sequence is 16 residues long. The germline V gene encodes CDR1 SGHTA and CDR2 FQGNSA. The chain's CDR3 is CVSSSGGRANTGELFF. DNA of the CDR3: TGTGTCAGCAGCTCTGGGGGTAGGGCGAACACCGGGGAGCTGTTTTTT.

This clonotype was counted many times. The chain employs TRBV3-1 and TRBJ1-2; 8 bases line up with TRBD1. The V gene's germline CDR1 is LGHDT and CDR2 YNNKEL (reference sequence). This CDR3 has 16 residues. The V segment lost 5 bases and the J segment 3 bases; nucleotides outside the gene matches: 11. CDR3 amino acids: CASSSRDRGVDYGYTF. CDR3 coding DNA: TGTGCCAGCAGCTCCCGAGACAGGGGAGTAGACTATGGCTACACCTTC.

This clonotype was counted between two and nine times. This chain connects TRBV7-8 to TRBJ1-1; TRBD1 aligns across 9 bases. Germline loops: CDR1 SGHVS, CDR2 FQNEAQ. Losses at the gene ends were 4 bases for V and 4 bases for J; bases not matched to a gene: 19. The CDR3 spans 19 residues. CDR3 nucleotides: TGTGCCAGCAGCTCAAAACCCGGGACAGGGTACTACTCGTTCACTGAAGCTTTCTTT. Translation gives CASSSKPGTGYYSFTEAFF.

This clonotype was seen only a few times. This sequence joins TRBV27 and TRBJ2-3; D possibly corresponds to TRBD2 (6 bases). CDR1 is MNHEY and CDR2 is SMNVEV in the germline V gene (reference sequence). Trimming cost V 5 bases and J 4 bases, with 13 bases left between them. The CDR3 length is 14 residues. CDR3 bases: TGTGCCAGCAGTCGGCAGGGCGGGGCAGATACGCAGTATTTT. Amino acids: CASSRQGGADTQYF.

J is TRBJ1-2 and V is TRBV28, with D possibly being TRBD1 (5 bases). Germline V gene lookup returns CDR1 MDHEN and CDR2 SYDVKM. V was pared by 6 bases and J by 5 bases, with 22 bases between. This CDR3 has 16 residues. Written as DNA, the CDR3 is TGTGCCAGCAGCTCATCATCGGGACCCCTTTTATATGGCTACACCTTC. It is translated as CASSSSSGPLLYGYTF.

DNA for the CDR3: TGTGCCAGCAGCATGCCAGGGGCGGACGGCTACACCTTC. This codes for CASSMPGADGYTF. The chain is built from TRBV5-6 and TRBJ1-2; D perhaps matches TRBD1 (6 bases). Germline loops: CDR1 SGHDT, CDR2 YYEEEE. V lost 4 bases to trimming and J lost 8 bases, with 15 bases between them. The CDR3 has 13 residues. Using reference TRBV5-6 and TRBJ1-2 for the parts outside the CDR3, the full variable domain is DAGVTQSPTHLIKTRGQQVTLRCSPKSGHDTVSWYQQALGQGPQFIFQYYEEEERQRGNFPDRFSGHQFPNYSSELNVNALLLGDSALYLCASSMPGADGYTFGSGTRLTVV.